The entry below describes one T cell receptor beta chain. This clone's antigen is unknown. No per-base quality is available; no much larger clone lies one base away. The cohort comprised fewer than 750 healthy bone marrow donors. Cohort members were all nominally healthy when sampled, although unrecorded immune exposures were likely present. The donor tested CMV seropositive, placing the donor among the approximately 310 seropositive members of the cohort. Every donor gave a peripheral blood sample, and the peripheral blood mononuclear cells from that sample were used for TCR beta sequencing. Genomic DNA was extracted from the blood cell samples with the Qiagen DNeasy Blood Extraction Kit. The sample comes from a study of cytomegalovirus exposure and HLA in healthy donors (dated by TCRdb to 2016 to 2017). In terms of the full investigation: An earlier analysis of some 550 of the donors reported 250 to 300 Gb of sequence data and about 100 million unique TCR beta sequences from roughly 180 million T cells. Donor age, sex, ethnicity and CMV serostatus were collected together with the repertoire data. In a later genetic analysis, genome-wide SNP genotypes for about 60% of the 666 donors were used, and that subset was treated as a discovery cohort. The genetic ancestry cluster associated with self-reported Caucasian donors included roughly four fifths of the 398 genotyped donors. The study was designed to test whether signatures of past pathogen exposure could be identified by cataloging public T cell receptors. HLA typing covered class I and class II loci at four-digit resolution. The number of donors typed differed by locus, with about 629-640 for A, B, C, DRB1 and DQB1, approximately 500 for DQA1, 600 to 610 for DPA1, and some 470 for DPB1. Roughly 320 gigabases of sequencing data and around 80 million unique TCR sequences made up an early release that covered roughly 670 HLA-typed donors. An earlier analysis of approximately 500 of the donors applied high-throughput TCR beta sequencing to assess whether each TCR beta V gene segment acted as functional or pseudogenic. The later analysis used no new phenotypic data to find candidate immune exposures, relying instead on TCR beta sequences and their occurrence across donors. Among around 400 genotyped donors of the cohort, an average of roughly 230,000 unique TCR beta nucleotide sequences was sequenced per donor, of which about 18% were non-productive. The study used immunosequencing to profile the T cell repertoires of 666 subjects and linked those repertoires to cytomegalovirus serostatus. A separate validation cohort of about 110 different subjects was used in addition to the roughly 720-subject first cohort. A later analysis re-examined previously published TCR beta repertoires from 610 or so donors and added high-resolution HLA genotyping to investigate patterns of TCR occurrence. The study combined high-throughput TCR immunosequencing, statistical association of individual TCRs with disease status, and machine learning to predict cytomegalovirus infection status. Roughly 5 DR-DQ haplotypes were handled as single units for association and clustering, since linkage in the cohort was strong. Every discovery cohort repertoire had been produced on one sequencing platform. On the study overall, not on this receptor specifically: The earlier analysis of 587 of the donors excluded about 16 rarely observed V segments, including chromosome 9 orphons, because counts were too low. Most TCR sequences were observed very rarely across donors, whereas some public TCRs were present in many individuals. CMV serostatus was the only immune exposure information available for the cohort. In an earlier analysis of over 550 of the donors, most TCR beta V segments were observed in productive rearrangements about 87% or about 30% of the time, broadly matching IMGT annotations. According to the authors, the approach could potentially be generalized to other disease states and immunological phenotypes. A few of the identified cytomegalovirus-associated TCR beta chains were confirmed in vitro to be specific for cytomegalovirus antigens. Linkage disequilibrium might explain the correlated functional status among segregating V segments, but an unknown experimental factor could not be ruled out. A cluster of highly shared sequence variants was judged likely to represent a technical artifact of the sequencing pipeline. According to a later analysis, most CMV-associated TCR beta chains appeared to be HLA-restricted, and the HLA associations seemed to be driven largely by CMV exposure. When HLA alleles, especially DR and DQ, strongly co-occurred, attributing TCR associations to individual alleles was difficult. Some IMGT-functional V segments, including TRBV6-2 and TRBV6-3, could not be distinguished by the 87-base-pair reads and were therefore excluded. The cohort was sequenced for TCR beta chains only, and without alpha or paired-chain data the features that could be detected were limited. A later genetic analysis reported fewer N-insertions in productive TCRs among donors in an Asian-associated ancestry cluster than the approximately 670-donor mean. Roughly uniform sequencing depth across donors was assumed in presence/absence analyses, although this assumption may not hold. The study listed 170 or so TCR beta chains as associated with cytomegalovirus. Because HLA typing was missing for some donors at each locus, association tests included only the typed subset. A later analysis reported that several top co-occurrence clusters appeared linked to parvovirus B19, influenza, CMV and Epstein-Barr virus. In a later analysis, HLA-associated TCR beta chains were found to be more clonally expanded and to have lower generation probabilities than equally common non-associated chains. A later genetic analysis associated a missense DCLRE1C variant with V-gene and J-gene trimming of TCR beta chains, and an independent cohort replicated the association. In a later analysis, the rate of TCR association differed among HLA loci, with DRB1 alleles having the most associated TCRs and HLA-C alleles having the fewest. A further reported finding was that TCR beta sequences accurately predicted the HLA-A and HLA-B alleles for most subjects in the first cohort. In both the original and validation cohorts, the classifier was reported to diagnose cytomegalovirus status with high specificity and sensitivity. A later analysis associated roughly 17,000 TCR beta sequences with specific HLA alleles at a false discovery rate of 0.05.

The germline V end is reduced by 5 bases and the J end by 1 base; junction bases left unmatched: 8. Per the germline V gene, SGHDT is the CDR1 and YYEEEE is the CDR2. The CDR3 starts with the cysteine, ends with the phenylalanine, and has 15 residues. The sequence is cut down to CDR3 DNA, 45 bases in frame from base 1. Libraries came from the immunoSEQ multiplex PCR assay. The multiplex PCR relied on a mix of 60 forward primers for TCR Vbeta segments and 13 reverse primers for TCR Jbeta segments. Amplification of the CDR3 region of rearranged TCR beta genes was performed with a multiplex PCR assay on genomic DNA. On the Illumina HiSeq System, the amplified TCR beta libraries were sequenced as 87-base-pair reads. Processing in the source paper ran as follows. In a later analysis, 77 million or so unique TCR beta chains were counted across the 500 to 850 repertoires, and around 10 million of these chains were shared by at least two donors. To remove PCR and sequencing errors, raw reads were error-corrected and collapsed into unique sequences using a nearest-neighbor algorithm that merged closely related sequences. Alignment of CDR3 sequences to IMGT reference sequences was used to assign V, D and J gene segments. For a sequence to be retained, at least a six-nucleotide match to both a V gene segment and a J gene segment was required. A rearrangement counted as productive if the CDR3 had no stop codons and remained in frame with V and J, and every other rearrangement counted as non-productive. Following IMGT convention, CDR3 was defined as the stretch from the second conserved V-encoded cysteine up to the conserved J-encoded phenylalanine. Sequences without an unambiguous match to a single V gene segment were excluded from the earlier analysis of about 630 of the donors. An earlier analysis of fewer than 650 of the donors classified V segments as functional when productive rearrangements were above 56.7% and as segregating when the standard deviation between donors was above 5%. To diagnose cytomegalovirus status from the catalog of TCR beta chain sequences, a statistical classification framework was built. V and J gene assignment, in a later analysis, came from comparing TCR nucleotide sequences with IMGT/GENE-DB human TR gene sequences. In a later analysis, CDR3 sequences and most-parsimonious VDJ recombination scenarios were assigned using the TCRdist pipeline. A later analysis defined each TCR beta chain by its CDR3 amino acid sequence plus V-gene family, and excluded reads lacking a unique V-gene family. In a later analysis, 550 to 650 highly shared, low-generation-probability nucleotide sequences were removed to address suspected cross-contamination and a sequencing artifact. A later analysis calculated a clonal expansion index for each public chain from normalized within-repertoire ranks of inferred template counts. Generation probabilities in a later analysis came from a VDJ recombination model fitted to out-of-frame rearrangements, and those results were checked against IGoR. In a later analysis, TCR-TCR, TCR-HLA and TCR-CMV co-occurrence was scored with hypergeometric tests, and a repertoire-size bias correction was applied to TCR pairs. To estimate false discovery rates, a later analysis permuted the HLA or CMV assignments 20 times. A later analysis grouped co-occurring TCRs with DBSCAN, adding TCRdist sequence similarity when clustering within HLA-allele-positive subsets. Repertoires with fewer than 30,000 or more than 120,000 public chains were left out of co-occurrence clustering, as were a handful of repertoires with anomalous nucleotide sharing. TCRdb obtained this table from immuneACCESS and retained in-frame rearrangements with V and J assigned. These tables miss some clones; where compared with another copy, unresolved V genes account for less than half of the shortfall, and the remainder is unexplained. D and trimming come from the DNA, and the V and J calls and clone size come from that table. This sample is represented by about 140,000 clones; 70% to 85% of them were singletons. Under 4.5% of the sample rests with the top ten.

This receptor was identified in a man aged 40-55 years in good health and CMV-seropositive. The chain links TRBV5-6 with TRBJ1-2; 7 junctional bases match TRBD1. Material for sequencing was PBMCs. The DNA sequence is TGTGCCAGCAGAAAGGGACAGTTCCATAACTATGGCTACACCTTC. This translates into CASRKGQFHNYGYTF.